The rows below give T cell receptor beta chains drawn from one sample of a study of T cells in Graves' hyperthyroidism and ophthalmopathy. MiXCR was run by TCRdb on the multiplex PCR reads, yielding one entry per CDR3 protein. The table lists more than 450,000 distinct CDR3 sequences, 15% to 20% of them singletons. The source material was blood. All receptors come from a man in his forties or fifties with Graves' ophthalmopathy. The CDR3 runs from the conserved cysteine through the conserved F or W. D genes are given only for firm matches. Some rows have no size entry. The others give once, few or many, or a class for an expanded clone.

size	V	J	D	CDR3	DNA
once	TRBV19	TRBJ1-2	-	CASHSDMGTRAGYTF	TGTGCCAGTCATTCGGACATGGGGACGCGGGCTGGCTACACCTTC
-	TRBV5-1	TRBJ2-1	-	CASSTGAIGNEQFF	TGCGCCAGCAGCACCGGAGCCATCGGGAATGAGCAGTTCTTC
many	TRBV28	TRBJ2-7	-	CASSPGTDYSYEQYF	TGTGCCAGCAGTCCCGGGACGGACTACTCCTACGAGCAGTACTTC
many	TRBV11-1	TRBJ1-2	-	CASSFSDRKSYTF	TGTGCCAGCAGCTTCTCGGACAGAAAAAGCTACACCTTC
many	TRBV11-2	TRBJ2-5	-	CASSEDRRQTQYF	TGTGCCAGCAGCGAAGACAGGCGCCAGACCCAGTACTTC
-	TRBV2	TRBJ2-2	TRBD1	CASSELLTGVNTGELFF	TGTGCCAGCAGTGAACTCCTGACAGGGGTAAACACCGGGGAGCTGTTTTTT
few	TRBV6-5	TRBJ1-4	-	CASSYTVDSGEKLFF	TGTGCCAGCAGTTACACGGTTGATTCCGGTGAAAAACTGTTTTTT
many	TRBV11-2	TRBJ2-7	-	CASSPTNRKGVYEQYF	TGTGCCAGCAGCCCCACGAACCGGAAGGGTGTATACGAGCAGTACTTC
few	TRBV2	TRBJ1-1	-	CASGEQGWGTEAFF	TGTGCCAGCGGGGAACAGGGTTGGGGCACTGAAGCTTTCTTT
many	TRBV2	TRBJ2-1	TRBD2	CASLTSGNYNEQFF	TGTGCCAGCCTGACTAGCGGAAACTACAATGAGCAGTTCTTC
-	TRBV20-1	TRBJ2-2	-	CSASGMAGELFF	TGCAGTGCTAGCGGGATGGCCGGGGAGCTGTTTTTT
-	TRBV5-1	TRBJ2-5	-	CASRPTSIQETQYF	TGCGCCAGCCGGCCCACATCTATCCAAGAGACCCAGTACTTC
-	TRBV3-1	TRBJ2-7	TRBD2	CASSQAGGIEQYF	TGTGCCAGCAGCCAAGCGGGGGGAATCGAGCAGTACTTC
-	TRBV5-1	TRBJ2-3	-	CASARTGGTDTQYF	TGCGCCAGCGCCCGAACAGGCGGCACAGATACGCAGTATTTT
few	TRBV20-1	TRBJ2-7	TRBD1	CSASRQGRLEQYF	TGCAGTGCTAGCAGACAGGGACGTCTCGAGCAGTACTTC
many	TRBV28	TRBJ2-1	TRBD2	CASSLLREGLDNEQFF	TGTGCCAGCAGTTTGTTGCGGGAGGGCCTTGACAATGAGCAGTTCTTC
many	TRBV11-2	TRBJ2-1	TRBD2	CASSLVIGEAGDNEQFF	TGTGCCAGCAGCTTAGTTATCGGAGAAGCGGGAGACAATGAGCAGTTCTTC
few	TRBV19	TRBJ2-3	-	CASRDQKFTDTQYF	TGTGCCAGTAGAGATCAGAAATTCACAGATACGCAGTATTTT
-	TRBV5-8	TRBJ2-7	-	CASSFEAGSYEQYF	TGTGCCAGCAGCTTTGAAGCAGGGTCCTACGAGCAGTACTTC
few	TRBV7-9	TRBJ2-2	-	CAPALGGSGTGELFF	TGTGCCCCCGCCTTAGGGGGGAGCGGGACCGGGGAGCTGTTTTTT
few	TRBV10-1	TRBJ1-4	-	CASSEEPEKLFF	TGCGCCAGCAGTGAGGAACCTGAAAAACTGTTTTTT
few	TRBV20-1	TRBJ1-2	-	CSAASEGRRGDGYTF	TGCAGTGCCGCTAGTGAGGGGAGGAGGGGGGATGGCTACACCTTC
few	TRBV10-2	TRBJ2-7	TRBD2	CASSDPRLAGGLHYEQYF	TGCGCCAGCAGTGACCCTCGACTAGCGGGGGGCCTTCACTACGAGCAGTACTTC
-	TRBV4-3	TRBJ2-7	-	CASSQRAERYEQYF	TGCGCCAGCAGCCAACGGGCCGAACGTTACGAGCAGTACTTC
many	TRBV28	TRBJ2-3	TRBD1	CASSLDRGPTDTQYF	TGTGCCAGCAGCCTCGACAGGGGGCCCACAGATACGCAGTATTTT
few	TRBV28	TRBJ1-3	-	CASTRYGTIYF	TGTGCCAGCACGAGGTATGGCACCATATATTTT
few	TRBV5-1	TRBJ2-1	-	CASSTLTGSNEQFF	TGCGCCAGCAGCACGTTGACAGGTAGTAATGAGCAGTTCTTC
few	TRBV20-1	TRBJ2-5	TRBD1	CSARASEDRGAGETQYF	TGCAGTGCTAGGGCCTCTGAGGACAGGGGAGCGGGAGAGACCCAGTACTTC
many	TRBV7-2	TRBJ2-3	TRBD2	CASSSGGPTQYF	TGTGCCAGCAGCTCGGGAGGACCAACGCAGTATTTT
-	TRBV12-3/TRBV12-4	TRBJ1-2	-	CASSLVRVGGYTF	TGTGCCAGCAGTTTAGTCAGGGTGGGAGGCTACACCTTC
-	TRBV29-1	TRBJ2-1	TRBD1	CSVLPGTGIYNEQFF	TGCAGCGTCCTGCCCGGGACAGGGATCTACAATGAGCAGTTCTTC
-	TRBV7-9	TRBJ2-1	TRBD2	CASSSQKRTSGDYNEQFF	TGTGCCAGCAGCTCCCAGAAGCGGACTAGCGGGGACTACAATGAGCAGTTCTTC
-	TRBV13	TRBJ2-1	TRBD2	CASSSSTSGRGGSYNEQFF	TGTGCCAGCAGCTCCTCGACTAGCGGGAGAGGGGGCTCCTACAATGAGCAGTTCTTC
-	TRBV28	TRBJ2-6	-	CASTLSGANVLTF	TGTGCCAGCACCCTCTCTGGGGCCAACGTCCTGACTTTC
-	TRBV20-1	TRBJ2-4	TRBD2	CSALSWGGQNIQYF	TGCAGTGCCTTAAGCTGGGGGGGACAAAACATTCAGTACTTC
-	TRBV5-1	TRBJ1-1	-	CASSPTGTFMNTEAFF	TGCGCCAGCAGCCCGACGGGGACATTTATGAACACTGAAGCTTTCTTT
-	TRBV7-2	TRBJ2-7	TRBD1	CASSVIGDSHTEQYF	TGTGCCAGCAGCGTTATTGGGGACAGCCACACCGAGCAGTACTTC
many	TRBV10-3	TRBJ2-7	TRBD1	CAISVAGQGDYEQYF	TGTGCCATCAGTGTGGCGGGACAGGGGGACTACGAGCAGTACTTC
many	TRBV7-2	TRBJ2-2	TRBD2	CASSLGLASVDTGELFF	TGTGCCAGCAGCTTAGGACTAGCGTCGGTCGACACCGGGGAGCTGTTTTTT
few	TRBV6-1	TRBJ1-5	-	CASHGNFGGRNQPQHF	TGTGCCAGCCACGGGAATTTTGGGGGGCGCAATCAGCCCCAGCATTTT
many	TRBV29-1	TRBJ2-3	TRBD2	CSATGLARTDTQYF	TGCAGCGCCACAGGACTAGCGCGCACAGATACGCAGTATTTT
few	TRBV18	TRBJ1-4	-	CASSPRGEEKLFF	TGTGCCAGCTCACCCAGGGGAGAAGAAAAACTGTTTTTT
many	TRBV3-1	TRBJ2-3	-	CASSQDVGEDTQYF	TGTGCCAGCAGCCAAGATGTCGGGGAAGATACGCAGTATTTT
many	TRBV20-1	TRBJ1-1	-	CSARVRARNTEAFF	TGCAGTGCTAGAGTTCGGGCGCGGAACACTGAAGCTTTCTTT
-	TRBV7-2	TRBJ1-4	-	CASSLYNRAQEKLFF	TGTGCCAGCAGCTTATATAACAGGGCTCAGGAAAAACTGTTTTTT
-	TRBV20-1	TRBJ2-3	TRBD2	CSARQRGPTDTQYF	TGCAGTGCTAGACAGCGGGGGCCCACAGATACGCAGTATTTT
many	TRBV27	TRBJ1-2	-	CASSLQGPYGYTF	TGTGCCAGCAGTTTACAGGGGCCCTATGGCTACACCTTC
-	TRBV7-3	TRBJ2-7	TRBD2	CASSFWTSASYEQYF	TGTGCCAGCAGCTTTTGGACTAGCGCCTCCTACGAGCAGTACTTC
many	TRBV5-6	TRBJ1-1	-	CASSGDAGWDTEAFF	TGTGCCAGCAGCGGCGATGCGGGGTGGGACACTGAAGCTTTCTTT
-	TRBV3-1	TRBJ2-2	TRBD1	CASSPGTGITGELFF	TGTGCCAGCAGCCCAGGGACAGGGATCACCGGGGAGCTGTTTTTT
many	TRBV27	TRBJ1-6	-	CASRAPGHSSYNSPLHF	TGTGCCAGCAGAGCGCCGGGACATTCCTCCTATAATTCACCCCTCCACTTT
many	TRBV7-2	TRBJ2-4	TRBD2	CASSPLIERGRAGSKNIQYF	TGTGCCAGCAGCCCACTAATTGAGCGCGGGAGGGCAGGATCCAAAAACATTCAGTACTTC